This T cell receptor (beta chain) was documented in a study of shared clonotypes between healthy human individuals. Study observations and caveats: It was expected that sequencing depth would affect clonotype sharing among donors.

Details on this clone: What it binds is not known.

TCRdb's copy holds only in-frame clones and misses some; the assay was immunoSEQ multiplex PCR. Counted here are 2 million or so clones, about 94% occurring once; the ten biggest clones make up roughly 1%. The germline V and J ends were trimmed by 7 bases and 5 bases, with 11 bases remaining between them. CDR1 is SNHLY and CDR2 is FYNNEI in the germline V gene. This CDR3 comprises 12 residues. Naive CD8 cells lacked CD45RO and underwent positive selection for CCR7, leaving out terminally differentiated effector memory CD45RA+ cells. The chain employs TRBV2 and TRBJ1-1; weak D call: TRBD1 (6 bases). Sample: naive CD8+ T cells sorted from blood. The receptor comes from a man aged 18 to 30 in good health. CDR3 DNA: TGTGCCAGCACCGAAAGGGGGACTGAAGCTTTCTTT. This sequence encodes CASTERGTEAFF.